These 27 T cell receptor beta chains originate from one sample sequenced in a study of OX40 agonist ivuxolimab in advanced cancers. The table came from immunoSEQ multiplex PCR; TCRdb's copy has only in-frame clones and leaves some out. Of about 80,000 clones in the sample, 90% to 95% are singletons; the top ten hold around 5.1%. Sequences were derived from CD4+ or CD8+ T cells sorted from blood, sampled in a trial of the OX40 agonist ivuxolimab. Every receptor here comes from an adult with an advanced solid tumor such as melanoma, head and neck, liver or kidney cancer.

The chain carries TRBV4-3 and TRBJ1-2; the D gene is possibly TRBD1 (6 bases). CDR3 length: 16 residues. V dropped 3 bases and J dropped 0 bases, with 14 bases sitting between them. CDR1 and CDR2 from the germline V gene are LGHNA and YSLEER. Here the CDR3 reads CASSQAPTGANYGYTF. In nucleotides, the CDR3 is TGCGCCAGCAGCCAGGCCCCGACAGGAGCTAACTATGGCTACACCTTC.

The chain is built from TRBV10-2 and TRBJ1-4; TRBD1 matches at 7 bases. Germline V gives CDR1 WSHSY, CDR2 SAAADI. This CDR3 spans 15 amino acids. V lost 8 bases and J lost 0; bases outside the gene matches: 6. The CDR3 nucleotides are TGCGCCAGCCGGGACAGTCTTGCAACTAATGAAAAACTGTTTTTT. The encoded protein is CASRDSLATNEKLFF.

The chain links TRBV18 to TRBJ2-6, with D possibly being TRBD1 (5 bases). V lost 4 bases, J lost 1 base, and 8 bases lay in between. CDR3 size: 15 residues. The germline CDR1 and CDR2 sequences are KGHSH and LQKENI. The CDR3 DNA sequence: TGTGCCAGCTCACTGCAGGGTTCTGGGGCCAACGTCCTGACTTTC. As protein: CASSLQGSGANVLTF. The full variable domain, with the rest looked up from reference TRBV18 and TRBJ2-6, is NAGVMQNPRHLVRRRGQEARLRCSPMKGHSHVYWYRQLPEEGLKFMVYLQKENIIDESGMPKERFSAEFPKEGPSILRIQQVVRGDSAAYFCASSLQGSGANVLTFGAGSRLTVL.

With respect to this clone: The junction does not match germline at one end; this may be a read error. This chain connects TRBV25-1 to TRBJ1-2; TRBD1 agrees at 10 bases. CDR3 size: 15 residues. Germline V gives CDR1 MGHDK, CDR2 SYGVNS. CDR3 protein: CASSGDRGGGWGRVF. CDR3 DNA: TGTGCCAGCAGTGGGGACAGGGGCGGCGGTTGGGGTCGGGTCTTC.

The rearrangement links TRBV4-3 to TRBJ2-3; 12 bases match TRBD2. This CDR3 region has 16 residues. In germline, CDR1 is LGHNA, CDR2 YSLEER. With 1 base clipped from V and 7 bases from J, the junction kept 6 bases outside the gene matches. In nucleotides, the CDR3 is TGCGCCAGCAGCCAAGGCACGGGGACTAGCGGGTATACGCAGTATTTT. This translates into CASSQGTGTSGYTQYF.

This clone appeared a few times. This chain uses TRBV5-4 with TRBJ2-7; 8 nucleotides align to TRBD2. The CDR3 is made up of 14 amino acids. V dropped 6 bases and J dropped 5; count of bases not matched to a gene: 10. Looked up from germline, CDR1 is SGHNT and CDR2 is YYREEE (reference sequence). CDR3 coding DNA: TGTGCCAGCACCGACTCCGGGACTAGAAACGAGCAGTACTTC. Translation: CASTDSGTRNEQYF. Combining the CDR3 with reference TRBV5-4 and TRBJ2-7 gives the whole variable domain ETGVTQSPTHLIKTRGQQVTLRCSSQSGHNTVSWYQQALGQGPQFIFQYYREEENGRGNFPPRFSGLQFPNYSSELNVNALELDDSALYLCASTDSGTRNEQYFGPGTRLTVT.

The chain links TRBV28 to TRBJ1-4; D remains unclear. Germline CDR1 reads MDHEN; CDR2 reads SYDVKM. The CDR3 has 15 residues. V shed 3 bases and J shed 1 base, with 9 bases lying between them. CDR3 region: CASSLWGLTNEKLFF. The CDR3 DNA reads TGTGCCAGCAGTTTGTGGGGTTTAACTAATGAAAAACTGTTTTTT.

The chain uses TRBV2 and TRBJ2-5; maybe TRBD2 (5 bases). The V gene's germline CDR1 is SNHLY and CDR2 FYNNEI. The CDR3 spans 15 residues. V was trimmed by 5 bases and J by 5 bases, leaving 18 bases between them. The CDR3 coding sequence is TGTGCCAGCAGTTCCGAAGGGTCTAGCCGGGAGACCCAGTACTTC. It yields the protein CASSSEGSSRETQYF.

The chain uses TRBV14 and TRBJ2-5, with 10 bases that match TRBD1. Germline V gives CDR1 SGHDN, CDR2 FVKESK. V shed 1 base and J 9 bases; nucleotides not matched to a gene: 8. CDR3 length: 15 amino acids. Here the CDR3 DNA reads TGTGCCAGCAGCCAAGTCGGGACAGGGGTCGGTCCCCAGTACTTC. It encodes CASSQVGTGVGPQYF.

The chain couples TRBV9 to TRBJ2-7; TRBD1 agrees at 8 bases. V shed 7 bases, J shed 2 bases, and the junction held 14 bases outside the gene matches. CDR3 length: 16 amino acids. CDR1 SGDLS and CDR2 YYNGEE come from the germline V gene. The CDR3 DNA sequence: TGTGCCAGCGGTTCGGGACAGGCGGGTGACGCCTACGAGCAGTACTTC. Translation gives CASGSGQAGDAYEQYF.

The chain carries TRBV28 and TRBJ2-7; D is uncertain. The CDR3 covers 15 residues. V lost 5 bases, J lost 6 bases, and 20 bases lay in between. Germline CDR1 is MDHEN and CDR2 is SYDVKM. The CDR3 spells CASSLSSNGLSEQYF. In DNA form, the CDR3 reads TGTGCCAGCAGTCTTTCTAGTAATGGTTTATCCGAGCAGTACTTC.

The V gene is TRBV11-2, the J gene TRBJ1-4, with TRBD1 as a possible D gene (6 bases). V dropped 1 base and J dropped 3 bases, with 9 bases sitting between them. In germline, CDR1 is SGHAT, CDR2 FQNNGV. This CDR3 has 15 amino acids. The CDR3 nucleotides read TGTGCCAGCAGCTTAGGGCAGGGGTCTAATGAAAAACTGTTTTTT. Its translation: CASSLGQGSNEKLFF.

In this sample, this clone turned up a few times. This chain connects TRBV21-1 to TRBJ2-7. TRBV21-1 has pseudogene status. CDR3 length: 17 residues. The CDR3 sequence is CASSRRGAGVLSYEQYF. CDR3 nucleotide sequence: TGTGCCAGCAGCCGGCGGGGAGCAGGGGTCCTATCCTACGAGCAGTACTTC.

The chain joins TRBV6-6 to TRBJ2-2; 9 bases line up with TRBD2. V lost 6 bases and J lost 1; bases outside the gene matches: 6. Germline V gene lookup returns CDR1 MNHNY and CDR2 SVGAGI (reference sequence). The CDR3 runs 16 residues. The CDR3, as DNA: TGTGCCAGCAGAACACGACTAGCGGAGAACACCGGGGAGCTGTTTTTT. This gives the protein CASRTRLAENTGELFF.

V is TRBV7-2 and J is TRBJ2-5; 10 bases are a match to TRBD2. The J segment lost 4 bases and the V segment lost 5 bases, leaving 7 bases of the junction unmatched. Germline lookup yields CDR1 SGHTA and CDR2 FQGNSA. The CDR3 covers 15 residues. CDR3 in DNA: TGTGCCAGCAGCGAATATAGCGGGAGGCTAGAGACCCAGTACTTC. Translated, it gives CASSEYSGRLETQYF.

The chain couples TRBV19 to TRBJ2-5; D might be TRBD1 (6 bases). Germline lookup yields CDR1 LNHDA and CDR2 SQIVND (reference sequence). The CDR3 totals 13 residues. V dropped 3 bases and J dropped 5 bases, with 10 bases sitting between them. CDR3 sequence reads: CASSIGRGETQYF. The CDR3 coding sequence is TGTGCCAGTAGTATCGGAAGGGGGGAGACCCAGTACTTC. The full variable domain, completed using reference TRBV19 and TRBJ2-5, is DGGITQSPKYLFRKEGQNVTLSCEQNLNHDAMYWYRQDPGQGLRLIYYSQIVNDFQKGDIAEGYSVSREKKESFPLTVTSAQKNPTAFYLCASSIGRGETQYFGPGTRLLVL.

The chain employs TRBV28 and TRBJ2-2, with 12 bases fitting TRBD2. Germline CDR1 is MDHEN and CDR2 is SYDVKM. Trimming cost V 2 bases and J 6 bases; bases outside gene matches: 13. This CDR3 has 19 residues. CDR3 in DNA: TGTGCCAGCAGTTTAGGTTCGGCTAGCGGGAGGGGGCACCCCGGGGAGCTGTTTTTT. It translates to CASSLGSASGRGHPGELFF.

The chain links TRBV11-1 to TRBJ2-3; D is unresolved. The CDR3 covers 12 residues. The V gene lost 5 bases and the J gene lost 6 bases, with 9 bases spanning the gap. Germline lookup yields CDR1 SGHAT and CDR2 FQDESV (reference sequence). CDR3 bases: TGTGCCAGCAGCCCAGTGACCGATACGCAGTATTTT. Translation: CASSPVTDTQYF.

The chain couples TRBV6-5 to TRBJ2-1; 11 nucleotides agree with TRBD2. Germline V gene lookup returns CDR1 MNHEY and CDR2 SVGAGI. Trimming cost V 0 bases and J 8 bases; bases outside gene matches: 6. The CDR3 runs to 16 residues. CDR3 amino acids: CASSYSFTSGSYEQFF. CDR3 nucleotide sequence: TGTGCCAGCAGTTACTCGTTCACTAGCGGGAGCTATGAGCAGTTCTTC.

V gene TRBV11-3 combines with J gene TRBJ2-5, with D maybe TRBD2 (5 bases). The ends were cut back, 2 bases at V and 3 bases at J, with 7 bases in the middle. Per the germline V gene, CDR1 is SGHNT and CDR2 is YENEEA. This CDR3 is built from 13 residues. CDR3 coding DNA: TGTGCCAGCAGCTTATGGAGGAAAGAGACCCAGTACTTC. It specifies CASSLWRKETQYF.

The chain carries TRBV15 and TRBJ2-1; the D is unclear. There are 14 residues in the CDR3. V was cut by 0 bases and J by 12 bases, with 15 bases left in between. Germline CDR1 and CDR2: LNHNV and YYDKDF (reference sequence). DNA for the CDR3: TGTGCCACCAGCAGAGATCGAACTGCCCGGGTGCAGTTCTTC. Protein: CATSRDRTARVQFF.

This CDR3 reads CASSLIPGLAGGSYNEQFF. CDR3 nucleotide sequence: TGTGCCAGCAGCTTGATTCCGGGACTAGCGGGAGGCTCCTACAATGAGCAGTTCTTC. This rearrangement joins TRBV11-2 to TRBJ2-1; 15 nucleotides line up with TRBD2. This CDR3 region has 19 residues. V shed 3 bases, J shed 0 bases, and the junction held 6 bases outside the gene matches. Germline CDR1 and CDR2: SGHAT and FQNNGV.

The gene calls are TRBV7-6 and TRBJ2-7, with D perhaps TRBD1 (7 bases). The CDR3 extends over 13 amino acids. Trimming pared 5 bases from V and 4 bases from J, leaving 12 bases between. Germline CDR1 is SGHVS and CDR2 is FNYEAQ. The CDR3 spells CASSRGTAYEQYF. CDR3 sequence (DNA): TGTGCCAGCAGCCGGGGGACAGCTTACGAGCAGTACTTC.

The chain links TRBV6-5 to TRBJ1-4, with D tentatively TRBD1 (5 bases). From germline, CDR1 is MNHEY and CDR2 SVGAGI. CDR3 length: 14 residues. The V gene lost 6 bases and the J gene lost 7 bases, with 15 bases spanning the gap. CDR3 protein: CASSPRMQGEKLFF. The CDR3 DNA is TGTGCCAGCAGCCCGCGGATGCAGGGTGAAAAACTGTTTTTT.

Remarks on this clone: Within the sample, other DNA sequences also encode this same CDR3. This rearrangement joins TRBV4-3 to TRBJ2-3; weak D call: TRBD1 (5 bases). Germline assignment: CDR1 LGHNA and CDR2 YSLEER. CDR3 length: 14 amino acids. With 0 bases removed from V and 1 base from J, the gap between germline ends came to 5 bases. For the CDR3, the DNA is TGCGCCAGCAGCCAAGAAGGGGGCACAGATACGCAGTATTTT. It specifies CASSQEGGTDTQYF.

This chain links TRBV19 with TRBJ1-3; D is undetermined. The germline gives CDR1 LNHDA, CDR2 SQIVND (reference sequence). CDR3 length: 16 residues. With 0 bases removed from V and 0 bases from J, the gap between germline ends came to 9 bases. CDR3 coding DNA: TGTGCCAGTAGTATAGATCTCGGAAGCTCTGGAAACACCATATATTTT. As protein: CASSIDLGSSGNTIYF.

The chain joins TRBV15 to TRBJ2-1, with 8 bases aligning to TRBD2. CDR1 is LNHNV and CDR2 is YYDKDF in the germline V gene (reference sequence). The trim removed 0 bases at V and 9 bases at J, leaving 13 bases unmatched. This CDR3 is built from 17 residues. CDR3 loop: CATSRDLGRGAGGEQFF. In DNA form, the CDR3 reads TGTGCCACCAGCAGAGATCTTGGGCGGGGTGCGGGGGGTGAGCAGTTCTTC. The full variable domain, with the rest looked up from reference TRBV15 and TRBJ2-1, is DAMVIQNPRYQVTQFGKPVTLSCSQTLNHNVMYWYQQKSSQAPKLLFHYYDKDFNNEADTPDNFQSRRPNTSFCFLDIRSPGLGDTAMYLCATSRDLGRGAGGEQFFGPGTRLTVL.